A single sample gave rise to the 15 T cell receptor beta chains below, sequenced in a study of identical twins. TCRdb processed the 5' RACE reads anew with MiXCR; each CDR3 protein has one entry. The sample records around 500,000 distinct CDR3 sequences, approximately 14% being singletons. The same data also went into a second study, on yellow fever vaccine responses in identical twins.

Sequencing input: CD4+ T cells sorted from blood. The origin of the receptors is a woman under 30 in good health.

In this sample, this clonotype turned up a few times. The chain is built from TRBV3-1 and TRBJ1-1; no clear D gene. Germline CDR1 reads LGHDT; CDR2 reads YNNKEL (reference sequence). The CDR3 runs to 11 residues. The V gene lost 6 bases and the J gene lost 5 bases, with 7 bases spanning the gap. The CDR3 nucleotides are TGTGCCAGCAGGGGCAGAACTGAAGCTTTCTTT. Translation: CASRGRTEAFF.

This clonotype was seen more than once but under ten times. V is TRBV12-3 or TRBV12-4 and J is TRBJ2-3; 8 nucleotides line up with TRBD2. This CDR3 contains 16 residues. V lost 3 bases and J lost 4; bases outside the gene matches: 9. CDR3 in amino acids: CASSFTSTSVPDTQYF. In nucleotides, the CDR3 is TGTGCCAGCAGTTTCACCTCGACTAGCGTGCCAGATACGCAGTATTTT.

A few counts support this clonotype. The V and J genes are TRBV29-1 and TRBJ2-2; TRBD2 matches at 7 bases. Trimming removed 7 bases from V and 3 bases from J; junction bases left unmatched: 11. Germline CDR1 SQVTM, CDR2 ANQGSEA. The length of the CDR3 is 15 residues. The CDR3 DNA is TGCAGCGCATTGGAGGGAGGGAGTCACACCGGGGAGCTGTTTTTT. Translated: CSALEGGSHTGELFF.

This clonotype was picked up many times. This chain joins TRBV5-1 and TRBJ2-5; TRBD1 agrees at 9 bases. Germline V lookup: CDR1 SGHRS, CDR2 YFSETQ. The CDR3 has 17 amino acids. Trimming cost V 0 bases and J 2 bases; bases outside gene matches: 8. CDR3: CASSLAGTGGGQETQYF. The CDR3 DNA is TGCGCCAGCAGCTTGGCCGGCACAGGGGGCGGGCAAGAGACCCAGTACTTC.

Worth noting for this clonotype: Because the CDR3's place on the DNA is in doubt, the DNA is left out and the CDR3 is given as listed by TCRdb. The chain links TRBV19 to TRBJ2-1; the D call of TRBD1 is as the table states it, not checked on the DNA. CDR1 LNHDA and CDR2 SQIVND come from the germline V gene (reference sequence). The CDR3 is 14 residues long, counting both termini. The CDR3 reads CASSIFGPVGEQFF.

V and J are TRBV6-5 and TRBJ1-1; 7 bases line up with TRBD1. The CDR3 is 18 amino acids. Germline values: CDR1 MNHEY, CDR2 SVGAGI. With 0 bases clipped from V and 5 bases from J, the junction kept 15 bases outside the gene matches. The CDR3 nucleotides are TGTGCCAGCAGTTACTCCGGACAGGCCCGAGAAGGATCGACTGAAGCTTTCTTT. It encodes CASSYSGQAREGSTEAFF.

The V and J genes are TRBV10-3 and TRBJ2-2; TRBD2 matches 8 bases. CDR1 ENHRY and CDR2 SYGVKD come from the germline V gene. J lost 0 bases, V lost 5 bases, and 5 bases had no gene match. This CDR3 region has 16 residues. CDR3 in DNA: TGTGCCATCAGTCCCGGGGGGGGAACGAACACCGGGGAGCTGTTTTTT. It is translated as CAISPGGGTNTGELFF.

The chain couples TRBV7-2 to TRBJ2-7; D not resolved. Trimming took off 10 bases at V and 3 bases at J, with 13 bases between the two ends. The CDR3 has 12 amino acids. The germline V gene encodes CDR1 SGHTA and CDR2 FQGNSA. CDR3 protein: CATRSSNYEQYF. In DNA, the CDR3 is TGTGCCACGCGGTCATCAAACTACGAGCAGTACTTC. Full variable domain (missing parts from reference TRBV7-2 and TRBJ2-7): GAGVSQSPSNKVTEKGKDVELRCDPISGHTALYWYRQSLGQGLEFLIYFQGNSAPDKSGLPSDRFSAERTGGSVSTLTIQRTQQEDSAVYLCATRSSNYEQYFGPGTRLTVT.

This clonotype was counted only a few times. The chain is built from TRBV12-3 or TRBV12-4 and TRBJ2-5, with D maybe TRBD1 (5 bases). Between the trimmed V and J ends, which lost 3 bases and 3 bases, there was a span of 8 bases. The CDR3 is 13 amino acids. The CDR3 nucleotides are TGTGCCAGCAGTTTGTACAGGAAAGAGACCCAGTACTTC. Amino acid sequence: CASSLYRKETQYF.

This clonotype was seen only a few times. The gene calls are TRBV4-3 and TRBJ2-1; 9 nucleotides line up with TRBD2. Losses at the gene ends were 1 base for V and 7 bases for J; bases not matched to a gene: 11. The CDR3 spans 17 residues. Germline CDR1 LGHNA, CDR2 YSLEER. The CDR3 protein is CASSQVGLAGLGNEQFF. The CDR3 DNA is TGCGCCAGCAGCCAAGTAGGCCTAGCGGGATTAGGTAATGAGCAGTTCTTC.

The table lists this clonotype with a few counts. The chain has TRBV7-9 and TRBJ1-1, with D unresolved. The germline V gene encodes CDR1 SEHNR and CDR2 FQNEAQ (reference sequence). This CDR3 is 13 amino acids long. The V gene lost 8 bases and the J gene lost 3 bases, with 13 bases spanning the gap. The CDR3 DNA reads TGTGCCAGCGGAAAAGGGTCGGACACTGAAGCTTTCTTT. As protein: CASGKGSDTEAFF.

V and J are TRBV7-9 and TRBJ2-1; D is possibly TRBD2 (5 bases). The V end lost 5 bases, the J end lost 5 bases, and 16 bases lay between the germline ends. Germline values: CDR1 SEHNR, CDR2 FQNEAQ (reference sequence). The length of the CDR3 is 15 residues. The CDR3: CASSQDWNDHNEQFF. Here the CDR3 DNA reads TGTGCCAGCAGCCAGGACTGGAACGACCACAATGAGCAGTTCTTC.

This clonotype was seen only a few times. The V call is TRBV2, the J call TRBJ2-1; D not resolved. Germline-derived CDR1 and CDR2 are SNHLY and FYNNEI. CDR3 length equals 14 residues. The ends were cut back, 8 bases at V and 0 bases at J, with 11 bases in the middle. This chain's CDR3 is CASRRRSSYNEQFF. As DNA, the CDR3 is TGTGCCAGCCGGCGCAGAAGCTCCTACAATGAGCAGTTCTTC.

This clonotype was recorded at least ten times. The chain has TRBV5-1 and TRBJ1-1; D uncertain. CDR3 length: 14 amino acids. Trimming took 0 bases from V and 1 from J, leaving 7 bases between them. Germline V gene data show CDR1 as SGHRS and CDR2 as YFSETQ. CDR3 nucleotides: TGCGCCAGCAGCTTGGAGGCCGGGAACACTGAAGCTTTCTTT. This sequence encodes CASSLEAGNTEAFF.

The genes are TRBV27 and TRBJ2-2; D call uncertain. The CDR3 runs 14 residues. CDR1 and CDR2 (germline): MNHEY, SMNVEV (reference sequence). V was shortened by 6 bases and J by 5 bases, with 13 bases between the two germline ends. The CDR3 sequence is CASSLEWRTGELFF. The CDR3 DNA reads TGTGCCAGCAGCTTAGAGTGGCGTACCGGGGAGCTGTTTTTT.